Detailed here is one TCR beta chain. The record originates from a study of CD8 T cells in Susac syndrome. At the level of the study: Susac syndrome patients were untreated, on corticosteroids with some adding intravenous immunoglobulin, or on intravenous immunoglobulin only.

An amount of RNA that ranged from roughly 0.5 to 1 ug was reverse transcribed with random hexamers. TCRdb ran MiXCR on the immunoSEQ multiplex PCR reads and lists one entry per CDR3 protein. The table includes around 85,000 distinct CDR3 sequences, 95% detected once. Germline values: CDR1 SNHLY, CDR2 FYNNEI. Trimming pared 10 bases from V and 1 base from J, leaving 14 bases between. The CDR3 spans 13 residues. The sequence came from a human donor with Susac syndrome. Sequencing used CD8+ T cells from PBMCs. The rearrangement joins TRBV2 to TRBJ2-7; tentatively, D is TRBD2 (6 bases). The CDR3, as DNA: TGTGCCATGGGATCGGAGGGATCCTACGAGCAGTACTTC. This encodes CAMGSEGSYEQYF.